This T cell receptor beta chain emerged from a study of blood T cells in healthy people across ages. Study observations and caveats: Long-lived donors exceeded aged donors in naive CD4+ cells and diversity.

As concerns this clonotype: The target antigen is unknown.

Germline V lookup: CDR1 MNHNS, CDR2 SASEGT. J gave up 5 bases and V 6 bases, and 1 base lay outside the gene matches. The CDR3 extends over 15 amino acids. A second PCR, run for roughly 7 to 12 cycles, used a sample-barcoded 5' primer plus a J-beta primer mix. Template switching added a 12-random-nucleotide identifier to every cDNA molecule. Using its own MiXCR run on the 5' RACE reads, TCRdb lists one record per CDR3 protein. The sample has about 640,000 distinct CDR3 sequences; roughly 50% are singletons. V and J are TRBV6-1 and TRBJ2-2; 15 positions agree with TRBD2. This receptor was identified in a man aged 55 to 70 in good health. Input material: blood. As DNA, the CDR3 is TGTGCCAGCAGGGGGACTAGCGGGGGGACCGGGGAGCTGTTTTTT. Protein: CASRGTSGGTGELFF.